A single sample gave rise to the 18 T cell receptor beta chains below, sequenced in a study of chemoradiotherapy in HPV16-positive cancers. Repertoires were generated with immunoSEQ multiplex PCR, while TCRdb's copy carries only in-frame clones and drops some. This table holds 4,000 to 5,000 clones, approximately 95% found once. This material consisted of tumor tissue, taken from a patient who underwent chemoradiotherapy. The receptors derive from a human donor with HPV-associated anogenital cancer.

V and J are TRBV29-1 and TRBJ2-7, with D maybe TRBD2 (6 bases). Germline assignment: CDR1 SQVTM and CDR2 ANQGSEA. The ends were cut back, 1 base at V and 7 bases at J, with 11 bases in the middle. The length of the CDR3 is 12 residues. Here the CDR3 DNA reads TGCAGCGTTGAAGGGGGACTTCGGGAGCAGTACTTC. Translation gives CSVEGGLREQYF.

The rearrangement uses TRBV7-2 and TRBJ2-5; the D is unclear. CDR1 is SGHTA and CDR2 is FQGNSA in the germline V gene. Trimming stripped 4 bases from V and 5 bases from J, with 11 bases between. The CDR3 spans 13 residues. The CDR3 region has the DNA TGTGCCAGCAGCTCTACGACCCTGGAGACCCAGTACTTC. It translates to CASSSTTLETQYF.

This chain connects TRBV10-3 to TRBJ2-3; TRBD2 matches 10 bases. This CDR3 has 15 amino acids. Germline V gene data show CDR1 as ENHRY and CDR2 as SYGVKD. The junction had 10 bases not matched to a gene; V was cut back by 10 bases and J by 3 bases. The DNA of the CDR3 is TGTGCCACCGCGTGGAGCGGGGGGGGTACAGATACGCAGTATTTT. Translating it yields CATAWSGGGTDTQYF.

The chain links TRBV5-1 to TRBJ1-4, with D possibly being TRBD1 (6 bases). The CDR3 is made up of 15 amino acids. CDR1 is SGHRS and CDR2 is YFSETQ in the germline V gene. V lost 2 bases to trimming and J lost 4 bases, with 12 bases between them. The CDR3 loop reads CASSLGGSVNEKLFF. The CDR3 DNA is TGCGCCAGCAGCTTAGGGGGTTCTGTTAATGAAAAACTGTTTTTT.

The chain uses TRBV15 and TRBJ2-1; a weak D match, TRBD1 (6 bases). V shed 11 bases and J shed 15 bases, with 23 bases lying between them. Germline V gene sequence: CDR1 LNHNV, CDR2 YYDKDF (reference sequence). The CDR3 is made up of 12 amino acids. The CDR3 loop is CASGAGVGVTFF. The CDR3 DNA is TGTGCCTCTGGGGCAGGGGTCGGAGTTACGTTCTTC.

This chain connects TRBV19 to TRBJ1-2; D is ambiguous. V was shortened by 8 bases and J by 2 bases, with 12 bases between the two germline ends. Germline loops: CDR1 LNHDA, CDR2 SQIVND (reference sequence). The CDR3 runs 13 residues. The DNA for the CDR3 is TGTGCCAGTCTTAACCAGGAGAACTATGGCTACACCTTC. Translated, it gives CASLNQENYGYTF. The whole variable domain, filled in from reference TRBV19 and TRBJ1-2, reads DGGITQSPKYLFRKEGQNVTLSCEQNLNHDAMYWYRQDPGQGLRLIYYSQIVNDFQKGDIAEGYSVSREKKESFPLTVTSAQKNPTAFYLCASLNQENYGYTFGSGTRLTVV.

V and J are TRBV11-2 and TRBJ1-2, with 11 bases lining up with TRBD1. This CDR3 has 16 amino acids. The V gene's germline CDR1 is SGHAT and CDR2 FQNNGV. Trimming removed 3 bases from V and 3 bases from J; junction bases left unmatched: 6. The CDR3 DNA follows: TGTGCCAGCAGCTTTCGGACAGGGGGCCGGGACTATGGCTACACCTTC. Translation: CASSFRTGGRDYGYTF.

The rearrangement uses TRBV6-6 and TRBJ2-7, with 13 nucleotides matching TRBD2. The CDR3 sequence is 15 residues long. The germline V gene encodes CDR1 MNHNY and CDR2 SVGAGI (reference sequence). The J segment lost 12 bases and the V segment lost 2 bases, leaving 10 bases of the junction unmatched. The CDR3 loop reads CASSYEGTSGARRYF. In nucleotides, the CDR3 is TGTGCCAGCAGTTACGAAGGGACTAGCGGGGCTCGGCGGTACTTC.

The rearrangement joins TRBV6-1 to TRBJ2-7; tentatively, D is TRBD1 or TRBD2 (5 bases each). This CDR3 comprises 15 residues. Germline V gene lookup returns CDR1 MNHNS and CDR2 SASEGT. Trimming removed 5 bases at V and 0 bases at J, with 14 bases between. CDR3 region: CASSPRWGSSYEQYF. Written as DNA, the CDR3 is TGTGCCAGCAGTCCACGATGGGGGAGCTCCTACGAGCAGTACTTC.

The rearrangement uses TRBV7-2 and TRBJ1-1, with 10 bases that match TRBD1. From germline, CDR1 is SGHTA and CDR2 FQGNSA. The J segment lost 10 bases and the V segment lost 5 bases, leaving 10 bases of the junction unmatched. The CDR3 spans 14 residues. The CDR3 DNA reads as TGTGCCAGCAGCCCCCGACAGGGGGCGGTGGGAGCTTTCTTT. Translation: CASSPRQGAVGAFF.

This clone was seen only once. V gene TRBV2 combines with J gene TRBJ2-1; 8 bases agree with TRBD2. CDR1 is SNHLY, CDR2 FYNNEI, per germline. Unmatched junction bases numbered 7, after V lost 3 bases and J lost 6 bases. The CDR3 is 15 amino acids. Written as DNA, the CDR3 is TGTGCCAGCAGTGAGACGGGAGGGTACGGCAATGAGCAGTTCTTC. Translating gives CASSETGGYGNEQFF.

This clone has a single count. The chain carries TRBV5-6 and TRBJ1-5; no clear D. CDR1 is SGHDT and CDR2 is YYEEEE in the germline V gene. The V gene lost 0 bases and the J gene lost 0 bases, with 7 bases spanning the gap. CDR3 length: 15 residues. The CDR3 DNA reads as TGTGCCAGCAGCTTGGGTCCGGGTAGCAATCAGCCCCAGCATTTT. Translated: CASSLGPGSNQPQHF.

This clone was seen once. The chain carries TRBV14 and TRBJ2-2; maybe TRBD2 (7 bases). V shed 0 bases and J shed 4 bases, with 18 bases lying between them. The germline gives CDR1 SGHDN, CDR2 FVKESK. The CDR3 covers 18 residues. The CDR3: CASSQDRRGRVGTGELFF. The CDR3 bases are TGTGCCAGCAGCCAAGATCGAAGGGGGAGGGTAGGCACCGGGGAGCTGTTTTTT. Looking up the rest from reference TRBV14 and TRBJ2-2 gives the full variable domain: EAGVTQFPSHSVIEKGQTVTLRCDPISGHDNLYWYRRVMGKEIKFLLHFVKESKQDESGMPNNRFLAERTGGTYSTLKVQPAELEDSGVYFCASSQDRRGRVGTGELFFGEGSRLTVL.

The genes are TRBV18 and TRBJ2-7; a weak D match, TRBD2 (5 bases). The CDR3 covers 12 residues. Germline CDR1 reads KGHSH; CDR2 reads LQKENI. Trimming pared 3 bases from V and 3 bases from J, leaving 6 bases between. CDR3 region: CASSPGDYEQYF. The CDR3 DNA is TGTGCCAGCTCACCCGGGGACTACGAGCAGTACTTC. Full variable domain (missing parts from reference TRBV18 and TRBJ2-7): NAGVMQNPRHLVRRRGQEARLRCSPMKGHSHVYWYRQLPEEGLKFMVYLQKENIIDESGMPKERFSAEFPKEGPSILRIQQVVRGDSAAYFCASSPGDYEQYFGPGTRLTVT.

The V call is TRBV4-3, the J call TRBJ2-5; D remains ambiguous. CDR3 length equals 13 residues. Germline loops: CDR1 LGHNA, CDR2 YSLEER. Trimming pared 0 bases from V and 5 bases from J, leaving 7 bases between. The DNA for the CDR3 is TGCGCCAGCAGCCAAGATTGGGGTGAGACCCAGTACTTC. Its protein product is CASSQDWGETQYF.

This clone was recorded once. The gene calls are TRBV30 and TRBJ1-2; 7 bases line up with TRBD1. Germline V gene data show CDR1 as GTSNPN and CDR2 as SVGIG (reference sequence). The CDR3 runs to 14 residues. V shed 0 bases, J shed 3 bases, and the junction held 4 bases outside the gene matches. This CDR3 is CAWSVPGQHYGYTF. The CDR3 DNA follows: TGTGCCTGGAGTGTTCCGGGACAGCACTATGGCTACACCTTC.

Here the CDR3 DNA reads TGTGCCAGCAGCTTCGGGGATACGCAGTATTTT. Its protein is CASSFGDTQYF. The rearrangement links TRBV11-2 to TRBJ2-3; D remains unclear. Trimming stripped 3 bases from V and 6 bases from J, with 4 bases between. The CDR3 consists of 11 residues. Germline V CDR1 and CDR2: SGHAT, FQNNGV.

The gene calls are TRBV4-1 and TRBJ1-4, with D maybe TRBD1 (5 bases). Trimming left V 8 bases short and J 2 bases short, with 12 bases between. From germline, CDR1 is MGHRA and CDR2 YSYEKL. There are 14 residues in the CDR3. CDR3 sequence reads: CASGQQNTNEKLFF. Written as DNA, the CDR3 is TGCGCCAGCGGACAACAGAATACTAATGAAAAACTGTTTTTT.